What follows describes a single T cell receptor (beta chain). This specimen comes from a study of patients and donors after allogeneic stem cell transplantation. Trimming cost V 1 base and J 5 bases; bases outside gene matches: 5. The CDR3 sequence is 13 residues long. Germline values: CDR1 SQVTM, CDR2 ANQGSEA. TCRdb processed the RT-PCR reads anew with MiXCR; each CDR3 protein has one entry. The data show about a million distinct CDR3 sequences, with over 15% seen just once and around 6% held by the top ten. This sequence was found in a human donor who was either an allogeneic HSCT recipient or a stem cell or donor lymphocyte infusion donor (not recorded which). It is not recorded whose cells these are; they may come from a transplant donor. Sequencing was performed on blood, either unsorted or a sorted T cell fraction (not recorded which). V is TRBV29-1 and J is TRBJ2-7; 7 nucleotides line up with TRBD1. The CDR3 DNA follows: TGCAGCGTTGAAGGTCAGGGGGAAGACGAGCAGTACTTC. Protein: CSVEGQGEDEQYF.